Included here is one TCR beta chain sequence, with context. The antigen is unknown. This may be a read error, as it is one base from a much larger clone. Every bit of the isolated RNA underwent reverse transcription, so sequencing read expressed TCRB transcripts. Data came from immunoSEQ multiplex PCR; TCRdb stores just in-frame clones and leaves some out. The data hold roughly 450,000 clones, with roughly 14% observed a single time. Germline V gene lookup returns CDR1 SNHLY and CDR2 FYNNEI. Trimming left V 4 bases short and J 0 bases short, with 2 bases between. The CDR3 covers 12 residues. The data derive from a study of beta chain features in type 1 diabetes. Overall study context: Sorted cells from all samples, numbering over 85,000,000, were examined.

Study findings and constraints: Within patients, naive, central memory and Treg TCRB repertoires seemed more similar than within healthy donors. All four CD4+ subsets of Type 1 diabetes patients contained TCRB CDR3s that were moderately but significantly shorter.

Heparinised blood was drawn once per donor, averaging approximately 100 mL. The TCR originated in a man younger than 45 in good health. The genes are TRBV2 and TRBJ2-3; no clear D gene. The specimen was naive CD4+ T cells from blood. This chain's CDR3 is CASSGSTDTQYF. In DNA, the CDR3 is TGTGCCAGCAGTGGGAGCACAGATACGCAGTATTTT.